The source of this TCR beta chain is a study of blood T cell repertoires in COVID-19. This CDR3 has 15 residues. V dropped 2 bases and J dropped 0 bases, with 8 bases sitting between them. Germline V lookup: CDR1 LNHDA, CDR2 SQIVND (reference sequence). Original analysis: Researchers report that nucleated cell counts were estimated from reference gene primer amplification. Profiled with immunoSEQ multiplex PCR; TCRdb holds only in-frame clones, not every one. That table gives V, J and clone size, and the DNA gave D and trimming. The sample includes hundreds of thousands of clones, about 81% of them seen just once. The count of this clone is one.

The sequencing input was PBMCs or T cells enriched from blood (not recorded which). The TCR comes from a young man with acute COVID-19. The chain couples TRBV19 to TRBJ2-1, with unresolved D. Here the CDR3 DNA reads TGTGCCAGTAGTATACGGTCCGTCTCCTACAATGAGCAGTTCTTC. This encodes CASSIRSVSYNEQFF.